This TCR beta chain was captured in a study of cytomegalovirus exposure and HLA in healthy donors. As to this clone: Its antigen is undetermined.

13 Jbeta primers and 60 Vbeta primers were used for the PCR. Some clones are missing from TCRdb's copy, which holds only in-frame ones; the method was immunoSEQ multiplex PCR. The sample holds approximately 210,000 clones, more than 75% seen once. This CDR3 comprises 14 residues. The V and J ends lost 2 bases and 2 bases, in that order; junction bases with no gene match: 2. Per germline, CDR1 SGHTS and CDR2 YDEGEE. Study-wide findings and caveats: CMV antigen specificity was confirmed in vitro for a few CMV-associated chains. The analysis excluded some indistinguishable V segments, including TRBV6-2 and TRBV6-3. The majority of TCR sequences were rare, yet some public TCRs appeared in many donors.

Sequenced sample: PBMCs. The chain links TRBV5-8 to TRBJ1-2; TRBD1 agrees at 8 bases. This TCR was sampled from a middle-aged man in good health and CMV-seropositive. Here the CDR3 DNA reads TGTGCCAGCAGCTTTCGGACAGGGAACTATGGCTACACCTTC. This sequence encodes CASSFRTGNYGYTF.